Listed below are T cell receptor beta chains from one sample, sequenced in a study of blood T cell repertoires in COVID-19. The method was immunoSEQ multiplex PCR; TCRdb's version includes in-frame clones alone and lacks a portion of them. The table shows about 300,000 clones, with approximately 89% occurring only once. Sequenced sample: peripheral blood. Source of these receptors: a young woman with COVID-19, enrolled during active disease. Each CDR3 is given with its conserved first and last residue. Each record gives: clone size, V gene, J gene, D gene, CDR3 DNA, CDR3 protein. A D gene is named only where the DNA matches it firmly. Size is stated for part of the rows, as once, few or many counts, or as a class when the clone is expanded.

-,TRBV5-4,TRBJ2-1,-,TGTGCCAGCAGCTCCTCAAGGGACAAATACTCCTACAATGAGCAGTTCTTC,CASSSSRDKYSYNEQFF
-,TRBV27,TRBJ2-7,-,TGTGCCAGCAGTTTATCGGCAGGTACCTACGAGCAGTACTTC,CASSLSAGTYEQYF
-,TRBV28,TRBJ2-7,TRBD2,TGTGCCAGCAGTACCCTGACTAGCGGGAGCCCCGAGCAGTACTTC,CASSTLTSGSPEQYF
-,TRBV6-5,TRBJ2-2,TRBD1,TGTGCCAGCACTTCCCAGGGGGCCGGGGAGCTGTTTTTT,CASTSQGAGELFF
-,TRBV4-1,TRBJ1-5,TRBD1,TGCGCCAGCAGCCAAGCAGGGGGAGGCAATCAGCCCCAGCATTTT,CASSQAGGGNQPQHF
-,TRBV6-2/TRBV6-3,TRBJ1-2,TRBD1,TGTGCCAGCAGTAAAACCGGGACAGGGAATAAGAGTGGCTACACCTTC,CASSKTGTGNKSGYTF
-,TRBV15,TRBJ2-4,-,TGTGCCACCAGCAGAGATAAAGGGGTCGACATTCAGTACTTC,CATSRDKGVDIQYF
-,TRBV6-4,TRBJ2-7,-,TGTGCCAGCAGTGTTTCAAATGTAGGCGGGTACGAGCAGTACTTC,CASSVSNVGGYEQYF
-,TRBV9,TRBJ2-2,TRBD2,TGTGCCAGCAGCGTAGGGAGGGGAGGGAAGACCGGGGAGCTGTTTTTT,CASSVGRGGKTGELFF
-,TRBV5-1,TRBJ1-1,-,TGCGCCAGCAGCTTATATCAGGGTGCGGTGGGCACTGAAGCTTTCTTT,CASSLYQGAVGTEAFF
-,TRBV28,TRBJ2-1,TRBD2,TGTGCCAGCAGTCTTCCCGGGACTAGCGGGACCTACAGGGAGCAGTTCTTC,CASSLPGTSGTYREQFF
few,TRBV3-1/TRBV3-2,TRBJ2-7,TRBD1,TGTGCCAGCAGCCAAGATTCGGGACAGGGAAGAAACGAGCAGTACTTC,CASSQDSGQGRNEQYF
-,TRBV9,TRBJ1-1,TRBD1,TGTGCCAGCAGCGCGAGGACAGGGGGGAACACTGAAGCTTTCTTT,CASSARTGGNTEAFF
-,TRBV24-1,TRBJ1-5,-,TGTGCCACCAGCGGGGGGAACAATCAGCCCCAGCATTTT,CATSGGNNQPQHF
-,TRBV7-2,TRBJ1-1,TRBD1,TGTGCCAGCAGCCCCAGACTAGGGTATGGGGACAGTTTGAACACTGAAGCTTTCTTT,CASSPRLGYGDSLNTEAFF
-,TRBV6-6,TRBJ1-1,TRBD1,TGTGCCAGCAGTTACAGACAGGGTAACACTGAAGCTTTCTTT,CASSYRQGNTEAFF
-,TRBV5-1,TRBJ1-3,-,TGCGCCAGCACCCCGGGGGGCGTTAGTGGAAACACCATATATTTT,CASTPGGVSGNTIYF
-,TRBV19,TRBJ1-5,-,TGTGCCAGTACCCCACAAGCAGGGCTTATTACGCCCCAGCATTTT,CASTPQAGLITPQHF
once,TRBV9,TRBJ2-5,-,TGTGCCAGCAGCGTAGCAGGGCAAGAGACCCAGTACTTC,CASSVAGQETQYF
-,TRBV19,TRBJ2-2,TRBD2,TGTGCCATCGGGACTAGCGGGAGGGCCGACGGGGAGCTGTTTTTT,CAIGTSGRADGELFF
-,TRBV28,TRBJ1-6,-,TGTGCCAGCAGCCAGGATTCACCCCTCCACTTT,CASSQDSPLHF
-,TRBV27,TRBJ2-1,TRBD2,TGTGCCAGCAGTTTATCCGCTAGCGGGGGGGTGAACAGCTATGAGCAGTTCTTC,CASSLSASGGVNSYEQFF
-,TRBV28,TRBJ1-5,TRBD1,TGTGCCAGCAGTCCCCAGGGGGGTATTCAGCCCCAGCATTTT,CASSPQGGIQPQHF
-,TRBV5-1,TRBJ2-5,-,TGCGCCAGCAGCATCCTCGGGGGATTTGAAGAGACCCAGTACTTC,CASSILGGFEETQYF
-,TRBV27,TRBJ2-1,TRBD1,TGTGCCAGCGGGGGACAGGTGAATGAGCAGTTCTTC,CASGGQVNEQFF
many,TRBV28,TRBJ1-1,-,TGTGCCAGCAGTTTATGGTACGATGGGGGGGCCACTGAAGCTTTCTTT,CASSLWYDGGATEAFF
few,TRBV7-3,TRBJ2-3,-,TGTGCCAGCAGCCCCCTCGGGACTTCTCCCACAGATACGCAGTATTTT,CASSPLGTSPTDTQYF
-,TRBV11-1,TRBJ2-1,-,TGTGCCAGCAGCTTACAGGGCTCCTACAATGAGCAGTTCTTC,CASSLQGSYNEQFF
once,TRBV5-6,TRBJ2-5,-,TGTGCCAGCAGCTTACAGGGTCGACAGACCCAGTACTTC,CASSLQGRQTQYF
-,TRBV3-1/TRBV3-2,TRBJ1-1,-,TGTGCCAGCAGCCGGGGCAGCTTGAACACTGAAGCTTTCTTT,CASSRGSLNTEAFF
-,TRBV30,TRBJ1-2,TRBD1,TGTGCCTGGAGGGACAGGGTTAACTATGGCTACACCTTC,CAWRDRVNYGYTF
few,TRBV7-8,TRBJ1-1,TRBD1,TGTGCCAGTAAAGGGTCAATTCAGGGGGCTGAAGCTTTCTTT,CASKGSIQGAEAFF
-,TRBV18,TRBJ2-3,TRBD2,TGTGCCAGCTCACCACTCGGACTAGCGACTAGCACAGATACGCAGTATTTT,CASSPLGLATSTDTQYF
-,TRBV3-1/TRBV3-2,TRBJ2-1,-,TGTGCCAGCAGCCAAGCTAGAGTTACCTACAATGAGCAGTTCTTC,CASSQARVTYNEQFF
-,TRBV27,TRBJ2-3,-,TGTGCCAGCAGTCTAAACAGGGCCCCAGATACGCAGTATTTT,CASSLNRAPDTQYF
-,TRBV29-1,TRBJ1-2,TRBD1,TGCAGCGTTTTGACAGGGGGACAAGCTAACTATGGCTACACCTTC,CSVLTGGQANYGYTF
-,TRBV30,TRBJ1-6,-,TGTGCCTGCCAGGCCGGTGTGCGTAATAATTCACCCCTCCACTTT,CACQAGVRNNSPLHF
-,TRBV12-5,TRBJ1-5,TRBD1,TGTGCTAGTGGTTTGGCGACAGGGAACAACCAGCCCCAGCATTTT,CASGLATGNNQPQHF
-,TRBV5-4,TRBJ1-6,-,TGTGCCAGCAGCTTGGGTGGTTTACACTCACCCCTCCACTTT,CASSLGGLHSPLHF
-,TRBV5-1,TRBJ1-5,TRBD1,TGCGCCAGCAGCATCGGGACAGAAGGTAATCAGCCCCAGCATTTT,CASSIGTEGNQPQHF
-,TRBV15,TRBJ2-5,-,TGTGCCACCAGCAGAGAGGGCGGTAGGCCCAGCGGGGAGACCCAGTACTTC,CATSREGGRPSGETQYF
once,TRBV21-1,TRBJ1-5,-,TGTGCCAGCAGCAAAGGATGCGGGACAGATAATCAGCCCCAGCATTTT,CASSKGCGTDNQPQHF
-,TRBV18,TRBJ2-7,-,TGTGCCAGCTCACCACCGTTACAGGGCAACTACGAGCAGTACTTC,CASSPPLQGNYEQYF
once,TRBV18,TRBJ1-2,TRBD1,TGTGCCAGCTCACCAAGCCAGGGGGTTTGGTATGGCTACACCTTC,CASSPSQGVWYGYTF
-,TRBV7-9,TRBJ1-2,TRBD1,TGTGCCAGCAGCTTAGGGACAGGGGGCGCGTATGGCTACACCTTC,CASSLGTGGAYGYTF
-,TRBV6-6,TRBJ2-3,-,TGTGCCAGCAGTTACTCGTCGGTAGCGCTCACAGATACGCAGTATTTT,CASSYSSVALTDTQYF
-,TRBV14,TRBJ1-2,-,TGTGCCAGCAGCCAAGATATGATCCACTCAACCTATGGCTACACCTTC,CASSQDMIHSTYGYTF
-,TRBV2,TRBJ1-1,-,TGTGCCAGCAGTGAAATTTTGTCGGACACTGAAGCTTTCTTT,CASSEILSDTEAFF
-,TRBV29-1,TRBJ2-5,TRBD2,TGCAGCGTTGACGGACTAGCGGGAGTGGAGGAGACCCAGTACTTC,CSVDGLAGVEETQYF
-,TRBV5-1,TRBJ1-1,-,TGCGCCAGCAGTTTTTCTCCGGGTGAAACTGAAGCTTTCTTT,CASSFSPGETEAFF
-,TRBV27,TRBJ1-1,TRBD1,TGTGCCAGCAGTGAGTCAGGGGGACCGAACACTGAAGCTTTCTTT,CASSESGGPNTEAFF
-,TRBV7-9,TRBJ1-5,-,TGTGCCAGCAGCTCCAGGGGTGGTGGACAGCCCCAGCATTTT,CASSSRGGGQPQHF
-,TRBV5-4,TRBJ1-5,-,TGTGCCAGCAGCTTGGACCAGGGGAGCAATCAGCCCCAGCATTTT,CASSLDQGSNQPQHF
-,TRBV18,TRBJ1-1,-,TGTGCCAGCTCACCCTCGTCAGGGTTTAACACTGAAGCTTTCTTT,CASSPSSGFNTEAFF
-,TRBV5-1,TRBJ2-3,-,TGCGCCAGCAGCTGGGCGGGGAGCGGCCTCAGCACAGATACGCAGTATTTT,CASSWAGSGLSTDTQYF
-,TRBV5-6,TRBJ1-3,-,TGTGCCAGCAGCTCAGACAGCTCTGGAAACACCATATATTTT,CASSSDSSGNTIYF
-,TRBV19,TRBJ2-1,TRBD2,TGTGCCAGTAGTGGGTCCGCAGTAGCGGGAGTTGGAAATGAGCAGTTCTTC,CASSGSAVAGVGNEQFF
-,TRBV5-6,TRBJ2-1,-,TGTGCCAGCAGCTTTTGGGCAGGGGGGATCTACAATGAGCAGTTCTTC,CASSFWAGGIYNEQFF
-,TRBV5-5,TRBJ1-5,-,TGTGCCAGCAGCTTGGGGATCACCGGGAACCAGCCCCAGCATTTT,CASSLGITGNQPQHF
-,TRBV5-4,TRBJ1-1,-,TGTGCCAGCAGCTTCATCGCAGGGCGGACTGAAGCTTTCTTT,CASSFIAGRTEAFF